The following is a T cell receptor (beta chain) sequence with its context. Its antigen is currently not known. Base qualities are missing; no much larger clone stands one base away. The immunoSEQ Assay, a bias-controlled multiplex PCR, was used to amplify TCRbeta CDR3 regions from genomic DNA. The study's own analysis went as follows. The number of nucleated cells in each sample was estimated from the amplification of reference gene primers within the assay. Sequence reads were collapsed and filtered to measure the absolute abundance of every unique TCRbeta CDR3 rearrangement. For each sample, productive Simpson clonality was calculated as the square root of Simpson's diversity index across productive rearrangements. As stored in TCRdb, this immuneACCESS dataset retains in-frame rearrangements with V and J assigned. A fraction of the clones does not appear; measured against another copy, unresolved V genes explain less than half of the discrepancy, and the remainder lacks a known reason. Clone size and the V and J calls come from that table; the DNA yielded D and trimming. For this sample the table gives 310,000 or so clones, of which 86% were detected only once. The top ten constitute 1.5% to 2% of the sample.

Each collaborating institution followed its own protocols to collect whole blood in K2EDTA tubes. For TCRbeta analysis, collaborator samples were shipped as frozen whole blood, as isolated PBMCs, or as DNA extracted from either sample type. V is cut back by 0 bases and J by 7 bases, with 6 bases in the junction unmatched. The germline V gene sets CDR1 to MNHEY and CDR2 to SVGEGT. The CDR3, from cysteine to phenylalanine, totals 16 residues. Solely the CDR3 DNA is kept, with 48 bases framed from the first base. These data are taken from a study of blood T cell repertoires in COVID-19 (dated by TCRdb to 2019 to 2021). About the full investigation: The collaborator samples originated in the United States, Italy and Spain and spanned the acute and convalescent phases of COVID-19. The material from the prospective study consisted of cDNA or gDNA derived from T cells, B-cell-depleted T cells, or PBMCs. Deeply sampled blood TCRbeta repertoires from subjects exposed to, actively infected with, or recovered from COVID-19 were included in the dataset. The repertoires were released in a freely available public database meant as a resource for research on the immune response to SARS-CoV-2. The samples were drawn from two sources: the first 160 participants of the ongoing ImmuneRACE study, and 1,000 to 1,500 subjects contributed by 6 global collaborators. Nearly every sample came with metadata listing a de-identified subject ID, COVID-19 status, age in years and sex. Where available, HLA class I and class II types were taken from metadata supplied by the sample provider and were not determined by assay-based typing. The study at large found these results: How much clinical and demographic metadata was included differed by source and by participant, and the metadata was provided uncurated.

Sequenced input: peripheral blood. This clonotype was sampled from a woman aged 50 to 60 with acute or convalescent COVID-19. The V and J genes are TRBV6-2 or TRBV6-3 and TRBJ2-3; TRBD2 lines up with 11 middle nucleotides. This receptor carries the CDR3 CASSYSLAGGWNTQYF. The DNA sequence is given as TGTGCCAGCAGTTACTCCCTAGCGGGGGGATGGAATACGCAGTATTTT.